This T cell receptor (beta chain) was identified in a study of technical replicates of blood from a few donors (dated by TCRdb to 2016 to 2017). A remark on this clone: The antigen it binds to is not known. No base qualities exist here, and no much larger clone lies one base off it.

From a lookup of the germline V gene, CDR1 and CDR2 are WSHSY and SAAADI. V is cut back by 4 bases and J by 4 bases, with 7 bases in the junction unmatched. The CDR3 holds 15 amino acids from the cysteine to the phenylalanine. Only the CDR3 DNA stays, 45 bases, in frame from base 1. Library prep was done by the immunoSEQ multiplex PCR assay. In its TCRdb copy, this immuneACCESS table keeps in-frame sequences only and misses some clones. Where compared with another copy, unresolved V genes explain less than half of these, and the others have no known cause. Present in this sample are 75,000 to 95,000 clones, just under 95% of which were seen just once. In total, the top ten clones hold roughly 0.25% of the sample.

The chain uses TRBV10-2 and TRBJ2-7; TRBD2 agrees with 10 junctional bases. The sequence was collected from a human donor in good health. The sample comprised T cells isolated from PBMCs. The DNA reads as follows: TGCGCCAGCAGTGGCGATAGCGGGGGGCCATACGAGCAGTACTTC. Its translation reads: CASSGDSGGPYEQYF.